Listed here is a single T cell receptor (beta chain). The sample originates from a study of shared T cell receptors in the human thymus. Sequencing used immunoSEQ multiplex PCR; TCRdb keeps in-frame clones, though not all of them. The table includes roughly 700,000 clones, roughly 90% detected once. V lost 6 bases, J lost 4 bases, and 12 bases lay in between. The CDR3 is 13 amino acids. CDR1 MNHNS and CDR2 SASEGT come from the germline V gene. The same sample was also studied in work on human thymus T cells. As reported in that work: The thymus was resected at corrective cardiac surgery. Among unrelated individuals, related research reported thymic repertoires that overlapped highly.

Sample: thymocytes. The TCR comes from a boy in the first two years of life with a congenital heart defect. The rearrangement joins TRBV6-1 to TRBJ1-1; D may be TRBD1 (5 bases). Here the CDR3 reads CASSIRVATEAFF. The CDR3 DNA reads TGTGCCAGCAGCATCAGGGTGGCCACTGAAGCTTTCTTT.